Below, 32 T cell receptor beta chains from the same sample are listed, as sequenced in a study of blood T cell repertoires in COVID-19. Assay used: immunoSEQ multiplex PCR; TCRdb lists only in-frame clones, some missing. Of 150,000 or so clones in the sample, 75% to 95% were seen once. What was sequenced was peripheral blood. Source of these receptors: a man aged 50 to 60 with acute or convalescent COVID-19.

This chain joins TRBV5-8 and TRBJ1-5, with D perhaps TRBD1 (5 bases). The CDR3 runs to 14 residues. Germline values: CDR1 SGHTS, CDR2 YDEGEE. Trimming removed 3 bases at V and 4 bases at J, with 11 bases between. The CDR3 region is CASSYLSGNQPQHF. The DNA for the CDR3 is TGTGCCAGCAGCTACTTATCAGGGAATCAGCCCCAGCATTTT.

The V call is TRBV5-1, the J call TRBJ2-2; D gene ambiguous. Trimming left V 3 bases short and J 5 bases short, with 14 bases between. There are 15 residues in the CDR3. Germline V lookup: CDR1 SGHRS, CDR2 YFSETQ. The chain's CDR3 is CASSSNLMATGELFF. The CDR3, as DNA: TGCGCCAGCAGCTCAAACCTCATGGCAACCGGGGAGCTGTTTTTT.

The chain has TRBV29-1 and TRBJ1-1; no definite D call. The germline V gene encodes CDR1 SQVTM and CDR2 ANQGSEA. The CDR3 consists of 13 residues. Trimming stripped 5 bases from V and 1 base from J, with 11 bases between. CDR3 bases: TGCAGCGTTCTTTCACAGCCGAACACTGAAGCTTTCTTT. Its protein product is CSVLSQPNTEAFF.

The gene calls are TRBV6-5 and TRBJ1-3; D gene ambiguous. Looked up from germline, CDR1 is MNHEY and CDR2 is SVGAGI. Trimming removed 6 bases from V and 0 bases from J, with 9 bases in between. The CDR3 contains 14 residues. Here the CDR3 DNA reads TGTGCCAGCAGGGTTCCCGGCTCTGGAAACACCATATATTTT. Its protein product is CASRVPGSGNTIYF.

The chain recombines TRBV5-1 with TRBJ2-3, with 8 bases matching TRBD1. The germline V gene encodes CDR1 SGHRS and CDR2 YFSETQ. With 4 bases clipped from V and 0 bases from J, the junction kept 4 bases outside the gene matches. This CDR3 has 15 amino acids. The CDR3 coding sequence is TGCGCCAGCAGCCTCGGACAGGGTAGCACAGATACGCAGTATTTT. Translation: CASSLGQGSTDTQYF.

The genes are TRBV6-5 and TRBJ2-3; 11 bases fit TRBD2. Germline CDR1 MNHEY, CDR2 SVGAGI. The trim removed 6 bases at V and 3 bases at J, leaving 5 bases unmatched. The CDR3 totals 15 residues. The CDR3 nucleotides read TGTGCCAGCAGATTAGCGGGGGGGGGTACAGATACGCAGTATTTT. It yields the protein CASRLAGGGTDTQYF.

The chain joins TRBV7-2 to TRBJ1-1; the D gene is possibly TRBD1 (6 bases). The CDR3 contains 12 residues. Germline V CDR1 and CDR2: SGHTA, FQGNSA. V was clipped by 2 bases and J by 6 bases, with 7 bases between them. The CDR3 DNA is TGTGCCAGCAGCTTAAGGGGGTCTGAAGCTTTCTTT. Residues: CASSLRGSEAFF.

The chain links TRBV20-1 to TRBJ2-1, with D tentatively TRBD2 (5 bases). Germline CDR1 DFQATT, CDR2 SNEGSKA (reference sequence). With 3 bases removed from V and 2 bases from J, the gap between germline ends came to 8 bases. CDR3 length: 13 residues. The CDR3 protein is CSASRDTYNEQFF. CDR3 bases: TGCAGTGCTAGTCGGGATACCTACAATGAGCAGTTCTTC.

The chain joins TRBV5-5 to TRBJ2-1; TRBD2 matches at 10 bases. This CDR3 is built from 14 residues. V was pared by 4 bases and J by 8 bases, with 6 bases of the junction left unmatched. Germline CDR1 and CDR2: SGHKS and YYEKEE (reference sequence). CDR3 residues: CASSHQRGGDEQFF. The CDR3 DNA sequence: TGTGCCAGCAGCCACCAGCGGGGGGGAGATGAGCAGTTCTTC.

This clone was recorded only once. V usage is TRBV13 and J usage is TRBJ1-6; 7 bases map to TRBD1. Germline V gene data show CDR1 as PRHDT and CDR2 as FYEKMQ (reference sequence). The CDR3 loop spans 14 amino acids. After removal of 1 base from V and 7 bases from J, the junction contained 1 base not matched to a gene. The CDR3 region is CASSLAGGNSPLHF. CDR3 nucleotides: TGTGCCAGCAGCTTAGCAGGGGGAAATTCACCCCTCCACTTT.

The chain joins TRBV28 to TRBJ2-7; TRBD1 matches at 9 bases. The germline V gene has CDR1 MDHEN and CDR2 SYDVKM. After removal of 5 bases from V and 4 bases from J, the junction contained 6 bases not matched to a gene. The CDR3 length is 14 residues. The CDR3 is CASSIPGQGYEQYV. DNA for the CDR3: TGTGCCAGCAGTATTCCGGGACAGGGATACGAGCAGTACGTC.

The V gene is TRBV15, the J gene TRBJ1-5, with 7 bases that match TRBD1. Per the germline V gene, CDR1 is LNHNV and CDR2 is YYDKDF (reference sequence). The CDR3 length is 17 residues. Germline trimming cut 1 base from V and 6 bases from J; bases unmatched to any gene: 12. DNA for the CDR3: TGTGCCACCAGCAGAGCAAGGTCGGGCAGGGGGAGTCAGCCCCAGCATTTT. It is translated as CATSRARSGRGSQPQHF.

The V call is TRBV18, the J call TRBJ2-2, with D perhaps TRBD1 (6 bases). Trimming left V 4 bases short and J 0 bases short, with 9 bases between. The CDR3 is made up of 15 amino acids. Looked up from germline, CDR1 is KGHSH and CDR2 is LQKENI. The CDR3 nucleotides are TGTGCCAGCTCACAGACAGGCGCGAACACCGGGGAGCTGTTTTTT. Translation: CASSQTGANTGELFF. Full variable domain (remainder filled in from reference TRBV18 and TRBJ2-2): NAGVMQNPRHLVRRRGQEARLRCSPMKGHSHVYWYRQLPEEGLKFMVYLQKENIIDESGMPKERFSAEFPKEGPSILRIQQVVRGDSAAYFCASSQTGANTGELFFGEGSRLTVL.

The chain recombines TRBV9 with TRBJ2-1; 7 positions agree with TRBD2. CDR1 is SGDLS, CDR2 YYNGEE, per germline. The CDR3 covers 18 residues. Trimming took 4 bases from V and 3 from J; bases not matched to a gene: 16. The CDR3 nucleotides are TGTGCCAGCAGCCACTCCCAATCGGGGGGACTGAACTACAATGAGCAGTTCTTC. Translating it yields CASSHSQSGGLNYNEQFF.

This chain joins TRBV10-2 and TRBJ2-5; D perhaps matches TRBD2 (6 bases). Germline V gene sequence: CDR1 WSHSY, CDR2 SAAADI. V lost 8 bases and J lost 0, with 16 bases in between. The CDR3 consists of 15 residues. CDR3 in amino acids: CASSGGRGYQETQYF. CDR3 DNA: TGCGCCAGCTCTGGCGGCCGGGGGTACCAAGAGACCCAGTACTTC.

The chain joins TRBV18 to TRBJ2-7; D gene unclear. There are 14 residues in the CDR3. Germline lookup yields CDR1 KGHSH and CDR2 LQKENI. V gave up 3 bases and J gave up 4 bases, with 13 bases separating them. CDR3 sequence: CASSPPGKPYEQYF. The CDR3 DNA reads TGTGCCAGCTCACCCCCCGGTAAACCTTACGAGCAGTACTTC. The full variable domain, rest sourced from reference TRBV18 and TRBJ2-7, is NAGVMQNPRHLVRRRGQEARLRCSPMKGHSHVYWYRQLPEEGLKFMVYLQKENIIDESGMPKERFSAEFPKEGPSILRIQQVVRGDSAAYFCASSPPGKPYEQYFGPGTRLTVT.

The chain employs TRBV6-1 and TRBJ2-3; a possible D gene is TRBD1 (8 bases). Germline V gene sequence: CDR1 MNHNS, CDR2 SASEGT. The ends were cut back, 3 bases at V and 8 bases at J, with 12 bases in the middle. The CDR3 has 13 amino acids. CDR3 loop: CASSEDREGTQYF. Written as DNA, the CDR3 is TGTGCCAGCAGTGAGGACAGGGAGGGTACGCAGTATTTT.

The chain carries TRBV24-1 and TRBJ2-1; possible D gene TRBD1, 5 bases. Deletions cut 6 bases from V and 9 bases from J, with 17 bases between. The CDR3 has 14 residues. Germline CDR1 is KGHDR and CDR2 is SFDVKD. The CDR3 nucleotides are TGTGCCACCAGTTTGGGGCCGAGTCCTAGTGAGCAGTTCTTC. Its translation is CATSLGPSPSEQFF.

The CDR3 spells CASSAGGYNEQFF. The CDR3 nucleotides are TGTGCCAGCAGCGCGGGTGGCTACAATGAGCAGTTCTTC. The V and J genes are TRBV9 and TRBJ2-1; D uncertain. This CDR3 spans 13 amino acids. CDR1 and CDR2 from the germline V gene are SGDLS and YYNGEE. Trimming shortened V by 3 bases and J by 3 bases, and 7 bases separated the two germline ends.

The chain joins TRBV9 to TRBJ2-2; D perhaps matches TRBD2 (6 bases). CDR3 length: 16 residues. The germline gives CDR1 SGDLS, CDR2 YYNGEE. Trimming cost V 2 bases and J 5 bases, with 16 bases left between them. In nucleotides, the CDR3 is TGTGCCAGCAGCGTCGAGGGGCTAGCGACGACCGGGGAGCTGTTTTTT. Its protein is CASSVEGLATTGELFF. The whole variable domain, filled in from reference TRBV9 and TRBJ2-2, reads DSGVTQTPKHLITATGQRVTLRCSPRSGDLSVYWYQQSLDQGLQFLIQYYNGEERAKGNILERFSAQQFPDLHSELNLSSLELGDSALYFCASSVEGLATTGELFFGEGSRLTVL.

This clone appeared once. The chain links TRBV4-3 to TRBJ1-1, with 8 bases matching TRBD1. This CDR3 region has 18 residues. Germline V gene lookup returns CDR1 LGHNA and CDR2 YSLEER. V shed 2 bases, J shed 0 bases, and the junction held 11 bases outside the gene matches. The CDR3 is CASSQLIRGPWVNTEAFF. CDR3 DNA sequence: TGCGCCAGCAGCCAATTAATCAGGGGGCCTTGGGTGAACACTGAAGCTTTCTTT.

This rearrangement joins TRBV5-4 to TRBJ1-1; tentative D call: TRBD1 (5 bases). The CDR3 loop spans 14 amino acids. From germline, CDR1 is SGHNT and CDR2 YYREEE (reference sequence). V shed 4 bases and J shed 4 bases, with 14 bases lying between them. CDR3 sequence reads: CASSRPLDSTEAFF. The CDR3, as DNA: TGTGCCAGCAGCCGACCTCTTGACAGCACTGAAGCTTTCTTT.

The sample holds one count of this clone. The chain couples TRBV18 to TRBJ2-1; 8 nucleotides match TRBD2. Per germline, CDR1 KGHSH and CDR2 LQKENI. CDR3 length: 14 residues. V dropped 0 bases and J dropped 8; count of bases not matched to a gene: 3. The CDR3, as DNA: TGTGCCAGCTCACCACCGTCGGGGGGGGATGAGCAGTTCTTC. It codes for CASSPPSGGDEQFF.

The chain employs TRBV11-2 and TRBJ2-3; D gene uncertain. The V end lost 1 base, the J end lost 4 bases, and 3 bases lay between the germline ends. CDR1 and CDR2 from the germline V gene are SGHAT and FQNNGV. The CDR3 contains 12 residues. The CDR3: CASSLGADTQYF. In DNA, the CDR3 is TGTGCCAGCAGCTTAGGCGCAGATACGCAGTATTTT.

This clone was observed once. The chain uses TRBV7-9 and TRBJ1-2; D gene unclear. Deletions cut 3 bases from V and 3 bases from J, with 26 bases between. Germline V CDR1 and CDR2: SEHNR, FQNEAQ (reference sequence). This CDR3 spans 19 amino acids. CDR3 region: CASSFIAGPDSRLDYGYTF. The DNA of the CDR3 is TGTGCCAGCAGCTTTATAGCCGGCCCTGACTCGCGACTAGACTATGGCTACACCTTC.

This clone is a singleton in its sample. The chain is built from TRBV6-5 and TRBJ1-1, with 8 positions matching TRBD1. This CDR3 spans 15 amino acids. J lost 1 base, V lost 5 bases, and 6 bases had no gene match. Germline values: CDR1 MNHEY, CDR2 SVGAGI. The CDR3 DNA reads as TGTGCCAGCAGTACGCGGACAGGGCCGAACACTGAAGCTTTCTTT. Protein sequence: CASSTRTGPNTEAFF.

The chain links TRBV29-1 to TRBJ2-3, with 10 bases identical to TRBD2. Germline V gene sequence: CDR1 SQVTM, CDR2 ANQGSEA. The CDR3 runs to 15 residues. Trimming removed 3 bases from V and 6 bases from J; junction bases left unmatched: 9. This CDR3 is CSVEGSSGSADTQYF. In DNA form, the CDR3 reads TGCAGCGTTGAGGGGTCTAGCGGGAGTGCGGATACGCAGTATTTT.

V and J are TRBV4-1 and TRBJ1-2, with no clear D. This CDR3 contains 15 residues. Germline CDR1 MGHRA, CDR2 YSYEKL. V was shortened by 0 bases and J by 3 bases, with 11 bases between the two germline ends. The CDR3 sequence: CASSQEYSIYYGYTF. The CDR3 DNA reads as TGCGCCAGCAGCCAAGAGTACTCCATATACTATGGCTACACCTTC.

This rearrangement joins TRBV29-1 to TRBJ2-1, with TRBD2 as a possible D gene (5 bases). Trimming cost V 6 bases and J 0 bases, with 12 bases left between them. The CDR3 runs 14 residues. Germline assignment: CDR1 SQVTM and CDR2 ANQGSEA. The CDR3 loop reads CSVGGAASYNEQFF. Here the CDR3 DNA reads TGCAGCGTAGGCGGAGCGGCCTCCTACAATGAGCAGTTCTTC.

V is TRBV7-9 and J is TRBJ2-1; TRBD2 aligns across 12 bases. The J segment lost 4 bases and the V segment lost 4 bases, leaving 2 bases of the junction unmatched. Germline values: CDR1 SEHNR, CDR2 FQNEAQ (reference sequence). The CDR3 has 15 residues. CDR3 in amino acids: CASSSGLAGYNEQFF. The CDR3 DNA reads TGTGCCAGCAGCTCGGGACTAGCGGGTTACAATGAGCAGTTCTTC.

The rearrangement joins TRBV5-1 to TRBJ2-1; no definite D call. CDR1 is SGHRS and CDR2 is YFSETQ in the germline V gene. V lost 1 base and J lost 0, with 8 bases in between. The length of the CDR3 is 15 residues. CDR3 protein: CASSLTVYSYNEQFF. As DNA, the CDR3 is TGCGCCAGCAGCTTGACAGTTTACTCCTACAATGAGCAGTTCTTC.

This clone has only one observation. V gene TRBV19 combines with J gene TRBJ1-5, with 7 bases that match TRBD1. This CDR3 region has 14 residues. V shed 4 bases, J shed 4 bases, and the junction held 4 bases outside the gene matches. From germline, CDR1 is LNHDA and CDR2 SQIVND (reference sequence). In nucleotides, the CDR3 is TGTGCCAGTAGTACTGACAGGGAGAATCAGCCCCAGCATTTT. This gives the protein CASSTDRENQPQHF.